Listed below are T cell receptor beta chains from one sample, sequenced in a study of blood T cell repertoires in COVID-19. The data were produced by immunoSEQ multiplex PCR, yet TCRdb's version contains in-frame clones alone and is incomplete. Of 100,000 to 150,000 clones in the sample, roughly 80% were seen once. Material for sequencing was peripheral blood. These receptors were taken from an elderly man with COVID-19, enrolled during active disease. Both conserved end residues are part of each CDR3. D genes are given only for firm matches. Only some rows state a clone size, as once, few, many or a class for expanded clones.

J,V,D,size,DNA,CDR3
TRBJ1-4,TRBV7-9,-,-,TGTGCCAGCAGCTTAGCCGGCAGGGTTGGTGAAAAACTGTTTTTT,CASSLAGRVGEKLFF
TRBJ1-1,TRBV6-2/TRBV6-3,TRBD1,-,TGTGCCAGCAGTTACCCACTTGACAGGGTAACTGAAGCTTTCTTT,CASSYPLDRVTEAFF
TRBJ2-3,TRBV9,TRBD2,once,TGTGCCAGCAGCGTACGGGATAGCGGGAGTCCAGATACGCAGTATTTT,CASSVRDSGSPDTQYF
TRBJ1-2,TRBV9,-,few,TGTGCCAGCAGCGTAAGCGGGCAGGGACATGGCTACACCTTC,CASSVSGQGHGYTF
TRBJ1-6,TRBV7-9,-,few,TGTGCCAGCAGCTTAGGCCAGGGGACTTCACCCCTCCACTTT,CASSLGQGTSPLHF
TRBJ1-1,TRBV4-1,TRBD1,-,TGCGCCAGCAGCCAAGGTACTTGGACAGGGGATTACACTGAAGCTTTCTTT,CASSQGTWTGDYTEAFF
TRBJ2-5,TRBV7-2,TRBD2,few,TGTGCCAGCAGCTTACCCACTAGCGGCACAGAGACCCAGTACTTC,CASSLPTSGTETQYF
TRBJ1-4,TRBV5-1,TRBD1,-,TGCGCCAGCAGCCGAGGGACAGGGCCCGGGCATGGGGAAAAACTGTTTTTT,CASSRGTGPGHGEKLFF
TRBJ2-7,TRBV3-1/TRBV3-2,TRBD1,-,TGTGCCAGCAGCCAAGCGCAGGGGGCCTACGAGCAGTACTTC,CASSQAQGAYEQYF
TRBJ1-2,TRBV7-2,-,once,TGTGCCAGCAGCTTAGGATCGGTGAACTATGGCTACACCTTC,CASSLGSVNYGYTF
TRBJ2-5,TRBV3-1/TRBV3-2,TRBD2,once,TGTGCCAGCAGCCAAGATTCGGGAGGGGAGACCCAGTACTTC,CASSQDSGGETQYF
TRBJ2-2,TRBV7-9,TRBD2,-,TGTGCCAGCAACACGACGGGACTAGCCCGGGGGGAGCTGTTTTTT,CASNTTGLARGELFF
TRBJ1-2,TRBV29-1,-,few,TGCAGCGTCTTTTCAGGGGATTCAAATGGCTACACCTTC,CSVFSGDSNGYTF
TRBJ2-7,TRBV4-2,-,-,TGTGCCAGCAGCCTCGGCTCCTACGAGCAGTACTTC,CASSLGSYEQYF
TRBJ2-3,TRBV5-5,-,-,TGTGCCAGCAGGTGGGGGGAGGCAGATACGCAGTATTTT,CASRWGEADTQYF
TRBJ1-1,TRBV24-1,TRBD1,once,TGTGCCACCAGCACAGGGGGCGCCATGAACACTGAAGCTTTCTTT,CATSTGGAMNTEAFF
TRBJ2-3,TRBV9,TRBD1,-,TGTGCCAGCAGCGTTTGGGACAGCCGCACAGATACGCAGTATTTT,CASSVWDSRTDTQYF
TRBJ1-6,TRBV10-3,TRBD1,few,TGTGCCATCAGGGGGACAGGGGATTCGAATTCACCCCTCCACTTT,CAIRGTGDSNSPLHF
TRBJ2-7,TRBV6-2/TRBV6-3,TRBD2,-,TGTGCCAGCAGTTACCCGACTAGCGGGAGCCTATTTTCCACCTACGAGCAGTACTTC,CASSYPTSGSLFSTYEQYF
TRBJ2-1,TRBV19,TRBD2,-,TGTGCCAGTAGCCCCTCTAGCGGGAACTACAATGAGCAGTTCTTC,CASSPSSGNYNEQFF
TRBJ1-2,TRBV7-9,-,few,TGTGCCAGCAGCCTGGCAATCCCCAACTATGGCTACACCTTC,CASSLAIPNYGYTF
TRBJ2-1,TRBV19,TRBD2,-,TGTGCCAGTAGTATAGGGACTAGCGGAGACAATGAGCAGTTCTTC,CASSIGTSGDNEQFF
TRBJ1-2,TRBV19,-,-,TGTGCCAGTAGTATAAAGGGGAATGGCTACACCTTC,CASSIKGNGYTF
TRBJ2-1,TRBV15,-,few,TGTGCCACCAGCAGCGGGGAACTCTACAATGAGCAGTTCTTC,CATSSGELYNEQFF